Below are 30 T cell receptor beta chains sequenced from a single sample in a study of regulatory T cells in long-lasting Graves disease (dated by TCRdb to 2020 to 2022). What the time point label conveys for this sample: newly diagnosed GD, antithyroid drugs for less than 3 months. For both TCR sequencing and RNA sequencing, RNA was extracted from PBMCs using TRIzol. The library was prepared using multiplex PCR. Sequencing relied on an Illumina HiSeq 4000. TCR beta libraries were built with iRepertoire HTBI primers and Arm-PCR amplification of CDR3 regions. TCRdb's own reprocessing of the public reads used fastp at Q25 and MiXCR and kept productive beta chains. Rows are unified per CDR3 protein, each entry keeping the most common DNA and genes. This sample gives 350,000 to 450,000 distinct CDR3 sequences in total; 12% of them show up just once. The ten top clones hold under 20% of the sample. These sequences were also reported in another study, on T cells in Graves' hyperthyroidism and ophthalmopathy.

The material sequenced was peripheral blood mononuclear cells (PBMCs), taken at new diagnosis, from a patient treated with antithyroid drugs. The source is a woman in her late teens or twenties with Graves disease. Donor details come from another sample of the same person, matched by shared clones.

This clonotype was counted many times. The chain joins TRBV28 to TRBJ2-6, with D perhaps matching TRBD1 (5 bases). Germline assignment: CDR1 MDHEN and CDR2 SYDVKM. Trimming removed 3 bases from V and 2 bases from J, with 20 bases in between. The CDR3 is 19 residues long. For the CDR3, the DNA is TGTGCCAGCAGTTTCGTTGCCCGCCCCGCCAGGGCTGGGGCCAACGTCCTGACTTTC. Translation gives CASSFVARPARAGANVLTF. The entire variable domain, with the rest obtained from reference TRBV28 and TRBJ2-6, is as follows: DVKVTQSSRYLVKRTGEKVFLECVQDMDHENMFWYRQDPGLGLRLIYFSYDVKMKEKGDIPEGYSVSREKKERFSLILESASTNQTSMYLCASSFVARPARAGANVLTFGAGSRLTVL.

This clonotype was recorded at least ten times. V and J are TRBV24-1 and TRBJ1-1, with D hard to call. This CDR3 region has 13 residues. Trimming left V 6 bases short and J 4 bases short, with 11 bases between. Germline CDR1 reads KGHDR; CDR2 reads SFDVKD. CDR3 in DNA: TGTGCCACCAGTCCGGGGATAGGCACTGAAGCTTTCTTT. It translates to CATSPGIGTEAFF.

This clonotype was found a few times. The V gene is TRBV12-3 or TRBV12-4, the J gene TRBJ2-1; D might be TRBD1 (7 bases). Trimming left V 4 bases short and J 9 bases short, with 16 bases between. The CDR3 is 14 residues long. CDR3 bases: TGTGCCAGCAGTTCTAGCGAGGGGGCTGGTGAGCAGTTCTTC. As protein: CASSSSEGAGEQFF.

This clonotype was picked up many times. This chain joins TRBV5-6 and TRBJ1-1, with unresolved D. This CDR3 has 14 residues. Trimming left V 2 bases short and J 1 base short, with 9 bases between. The germline gives CDR1 SGHDT, CDR2 YYEEEE. CDR3 amino acids: CASSFPGRNTEAFF. In nucleotides, the CDR3 is TGTGCCAGCAGCTTTCCCGGCAGGAACACTGAAGCTTTCTTT.

This clonotype came up many times. The chain carries TRBV20-1 and TRBJ2-2; TRBD2 agrees at 9 bases. Germline V gene data show CDR1 as DFQATT and CDR2 as SNEGSKA (reference sequence). With 4 bases clipped from V and 2 bases from J, the junction kept 5 bases outside the gene matches. The CDR3 is 15 amino acids. The CDR3 sequence is CSANSGSTNTGELFF. CDR3 DNA sequence: TGCAGTGCTAATAGCGGGAGCACCAACACCGGGGAGCTGTTTTTT.

This clonotype was counted at least ten times. J is TRBJ1-1 and V is TRBV25-1; D may be TRBD1 (5 bases). Germline V gives CDR1 MGHDK, CDR2 SYGVNS. The CDR3 contains 14 residues. The ends were cut back, 1 base at V and 3 bases at J, with 9 bases in the middle. The DNA of the CDR3 is TGTGCCAGCAGTGAATTCGGGGCCGACACTGAAGCTTTCTTT. It encodes CASSEFGADTEAFF.

This clonotype was observed a few times. This chain joins TRBV9 and TRBJ1-3; 12 nucleotides agree with TRBD1. Germline V gene sequence: CDR1 SGDLS, CDR2 YYNGEE. V was clipped by 4 bases and J by 5 bases; unmatched bases: 13. The CDR3 consists of 18 residues. For the CDR3, the DNA is TGTGCCAGCAGCTCGAACCCCGGGACAGGGGGCGAACGAAACACCATATATTTT. This codes for CASSSNPGTGGERNTIYF.

This clonotype was counted ten times or more. V and J are TRBV4-3 and TRBJ2-1, with 13 bases identical to TRBD2. Germline-derived CDR1 and CDR2 are LGHNA and YSLEER. V lost 4 bases to trimming and J lost 3 bases; unmatched junction nucleotides: 6. CDR3 size: 17 residues. CDR3 loop: CASSPWTSGGLYNEQFF. Written as DNA, the CDR3 is TGCGCCAGCAGCCCTTGGACTAGCGGGGGCCTCTACAATGAGCAGTTCTTC.

On this clonotype: This sequence may be a read error, since a much larger clone differs from it by one base. V usage is TRBV5-6 and J usage is TRBJ2-1; 8 nucleotides line up with TRBD1. Per the germline V gene, CDR1 is SGHDT and CDR2 is YYEEEE. V trimming: 0 bases; J trimming: 9 bases; junction bases outside the gene matches: 11. CDR3 length: 16 residues. The CDR3 region is CASSLAGRGQSSEQFF. The CDR3 DNA reads TGTGCCAGCAGCTTGGCAGGCAGGGGGCAGAGCAGTGAGCAGTTCTTC.

This clonotype was recorded many times. The genes are TRBV6-1 and TRBJ1-2; D remains ambiguous. V dropped 8 bases and J dropped 6 bases, with 7 bases sitting between them. Germline V gene sequence: CDR1 MNHNS, CDR2 SASEGT. CDR3 length: 10 residues. CDR3 protein: CASYGNGYTF. The CDR3 DNA reads TGTGCCAGCTACGGGAATGGCTACACCTTC.

The sample holds many counts of this clonotype. This chain links TRBV29-1 with TRBJ1-1, with TRBD1 matching over 9 bases. The CDR3 is made up of 11 amino acids. J gave up 8 bases and V 7 bases, and 5 bases lay outside the gene matches. Germline V gives CDR1 SQVTM, CDR2 ANQGSEA. In nucleotides, the CDR3 is TGCAGCGGTTATACAGGGGGCGAAGCTTTCTTT. The encoded protein is CSGYTGGEAFF.

Comments on this clonotype: A much larger clone differs by one base, so this may be a read error. The chain links TRBV7-9 to TRBJ2-7; TRBD2 matches at 8 bases. The CDR3 is 14 amino acids. Germline V gene sequence: CDR1 SEHNR, CDR2 FQNEAQ (reference sequence). The CDR3 reads CANSSGLEGREQYF. The CDR3 nucleotides are TGTGCCAACAGCTCGGGACTAGAGGGCCGAGAGCAGTACTTC.

This chain links TRBV20-1 with TRBJ1-5, with no clear D. In germline, CDR1 is DFQATT, CDR2 SNEGSKA (reference sequence). CDR3 size: 15 residues. Trimming cost V 2 bases and J 6 bases, with 17 bases left between them. CDR3 loop: CSARSGKLGSQPQHF. In nucleotides, the CDR3 is TGCAGTGCTAGATCGGGGAAGTTGGGCAGTCAGCCCCAGCATTTT.

As regards this clonotype: One base away lies a much larger clone, so this may be a sequencing read error. The chain couples TRBV6-2 or TRBV6-3 to TRBJ1-1; 7 bases line up with TRBD1. The CDR3 is 12 amino acids. Germline CDR1 and CDR2: MNHEY and SVGEGT. The chain's CDR3 is CAISELDRVAFF. CDR3 nucleotide sequence: TGTGCCATCAGTGAGCTCGACAGGGTGGCTTTCTTT.

The chain couples TRBV9 to TRBJ2-1; 7 positions match TRBD2. V lost 0 bases to trimming and J lost 5 bases; unmatched junction nucleotides: 2. The CDR3 runs 14 residues. The V gene's germline CDR1 is SGDLS and CDR2 YYNGEE. As DNA, the CDR3 is TGTGCCAGCAGCGTAGAGCGGGGAGACAATGAGCAGTTCTTC. This sequence encodes CASSVERGDNEQFF.

This clonotype showed up many times. This rearrangement joins TRBV29-1 to TRBJ2-5; D unclear. Germline CDR1 is SQVTM and CDR2 is ANQGSEA. Trimming stripped 0 bases from V and 5 bases from J, with 13 bases between. This CDR3 spans 14 amino acids. The CDR3 DNA is TGCAGCGTTGAAGAACCCCCCCGGTGGGAGACCCAGTACTTC. The encoded protein is CSVEEPPRWETQYF.

This clonotype was recorded at least ten times. This chain connects TRBV12-3 or TRBV12-4 to TRBJ1-2; TRBD1 might be the D (5 bases). The CDR3 length is 20 residues. V dropped 6 bases and J dropped 4 bases, with 33 bases sitting between them. In nucleotides, the CDR3 is TGTGCCAGCAGCTCCCGCCGACAGCCCATCCTCCCCTTACAGCTCTATGGCTACACCTTC. Encoded protein: CASSSRRQPILPLQLYGYTF.

This CDR3 is CASSPGQGHGYTF. The CDR3 DNA reads TGTGCCAGCAGCCCGGGACAGGGCCATGGCTACACCTTC. The chain links TRBV6-1 to TRBJ1-2; 9 bases are a match to TRBD1. Per germline, CDR1 MNHNS and CDR2 SASEGT. V gave up 6 bases and J gave up 6 bases; unmatched junction bases: 5. The length of the CDR3 is 13 residues.

This clonotype was seen ten or more times. The chain employs TRBV2 and TRBJ1-1; D not certain. Germline V gene sequence: CDR1 SNHLY, CDR2 FYNNEI. This CDR3 has 17 amino acids. V gave up 3 bases and J gave up 1 base, with 18 bases separating them. CDR3 coding DNA: TGTGCCAGCAGTGAGAGGTTTTTTCGGCATCGGAACACTGAAGCTTTCTTT. As protein: CASSERFFRHRNTEAFF. The full variable domain, completed using reference TRBV2 and TRBJ1-1, is EPEVTQTPSHQVTQMGQEVILRCVPISNHLYFYWYRQILGQKVEFLVSFYNNEISEKSEIFDDQFSVERPDGSNFTLKIRSTKLEDSAMYFCASSERFFRHRNTEAFFGQGTRLTVV.

This clonotype appeared many times. The rearrangement links TRBV3-1 to TRBJ2-2; no definite D call. Trimming removed 4 bases at V and 3 bases at J, with 9 bases between. CDR1 is LGHDT and CDR2 is YNNKEL in the germline V gene (reference sequence). The CDR3 runs 14 residues. The CDR3 DNA sequence: TGTGCCAGCAGCCGAAAAGGCGACACCGGGGAGCTGTTTTTT. This translates into CASSRKGDTGELFF.

V is TRBV6-1 and J is TRBJ2-5; D may be TRBD1 or TRBD2 (7 bases each). Germline CDR1 and CDR2: MNHNS and SASEGT. The ends were cut back, 6 bases at V and 5 bases at J, with 13 bases in the middle. CDR3 length: 13 residues. In DNA form, the CDR3 reads TGTGCCAGCAGGTCAGGGGGGGCGGAGACCCAGTACTTC. It yields the protein CASRSGGAETQYF.

This rearrangement joins TRBV13 to TRBJ2-7; 9 bases align to TRBD2. This CDR3 has 14 amino acids. Germline trimming cut 4 bases from V and 2 bases from J; bases unmatched to any gene: 3. Germline V gives CDR1 PRHDT, CDR2 FYEKMQ (reference sequence). The CDR3 nucleotides read TGTGCCAGCAGCTCCGGACTAGCGACCTACGAGCAGTACTTC. Protein product: CASSSGLATYEQYF.

This clonotype has ten or more counts. The gene calls are TRBV6-1 and TRBJ1-2, with 8 bases aligning to TRBD1. Germline lookup yields CDR1 MNHNS and CDR2 SASEGT. J was trimmed by 4 bases and V by 6 bases; bases with no gene match: 13. The CDR3 covers 16 residues. The CDR3 here is CASSIQGVDTGYGYTF. The CDR3 DNA sequence: TGTGCCAGCAGCATACAGGGGGTGGACACCGGCTATGGCTACACCTTC.

This clonotype has just one count. This chain joins TRBV5-1 and TRBJ2-1; 14 nucleotides line up with TRBD2. V shed 4 bases and J 4 bases; nucleotides not matched to a gene: 10. The CDR3 is made up of 18 amino acids. Germline CDR1 SGHRS, CDR2 YFSETQ. The CDR3 loop is CASSRSGLAGAGYNEQFF. The CDR3, as DNA: TGCGCCAGCAGCCGATCGGGACTAGCGGGAGCGGGTTACAATGAGCAGTTCTTC.

Ten or more counts support this clonotype. The chain is built from TRBV24-1 and TRBJ2-5, with 9 bases aligning to TRBD2. The CDR3 extends over 15 amino acids. Unmatched junction bases numbered 6, after V lost 3 bases and J lost 5 bases. From germline, CDR1 is KGHDR and CDR2 SFDVKD. The CDR3 nucleotides are TGTGCCACCAGTGATCTTAGCGGGAGAGGGGAGACCCAGTACTTC. Its protein is CATSDLSGRGETQYF.

This clonotype was detected many times. The V and J genes are TRBV28 and TRBJ2-1, with TRBD2 matching over 9 bases. In germline, CDR1 is MDHEN, CDR2 SYDVKM. There are 16 residues in the CDR3. V was pared by 5 bases and J by 8 bases, with 13 bases of the junction left unmatched. CDR3 DNA: TGTGCCAGCAGTCCGTCCCAGCGGGGGGCCTTCGATGAGCAGTTCTTC. The encoded protein is CASSPSQRGAFDEQFF. Looking up the rest from reference TRBV28 and TRBJ2-1 gives the full variable domain: DVKVTQSSRYLVKRTGEKVFLECVQDMDHENMFWYRQDPGLGLRLIYFSYDVKMKEKGDIPEGYSVSREKKERFSLILESASTNQTSMYLCASSPSQRGAFDEQFFGPGTRLTVL.

Many counts were recorded for this clonotype. The V and J genes are TRBV27 and TRBJ2-1; D gene uncertain. This CDR3 region has 14 residues. The germline V gene has CDR1 MNHEY and CDR2 SMNVEV (reference sequence). V was trimmed by 2 bases and J by 5 bases, leaving 10 bases between them. The CDR3 nucleotides read TGTGCCAGCAGTTTAAGTCGGGTAAACAATGAGCAGTTCTTC. Translating it yields CASSLSRVNNEQFF.

The DNA of the CDR3 is TGTGCCAGCAGCCCACCTATCTACGGGGAGCTGTTTTTT. Protein: CASSPPIYGELFF. The chain couples TRBV7-2 to TRBJ2-2; D remains unclear. Between the trimmed V and J ends, which lost 5 bases and 7 bases, there was a span of 11 bases. Germline V gene lookup returns CDR1 SGHTA and CDR2 FQGNSA. This CDR3 contains 13 residues.

This clonotype occurred a few times. CDR3 coding DNA: TGTGCCAGCAGTTACTCTACGGGAGCGGATACGCAGTATTTT. Translating it yields CASSYSTGADTQYF. This sequence joins TRBV6-5 and TRBJ2-3; D may be TRBD2 (6 bases). Trimming took off 0 bases at V and 6 bases at J, with 10 bases between the two ends. The CDR3 runs to 14 residues. Germline values: CDR1 MNHEY, CDR2 SVGAGI.

This clonotype appeared many times. The chain has TRBV20-1 and TRBJ2-1; 10 bases agree with TRBD1. V trimming: 0 bases; J trimming: 15 bases; junction bases outside the gene matches: 8. Germline lookup yields CDR1 DFQATT and CDR2 SNEGSKA (reference sequence). This CDR3 is built from 13 residues. The CDR3 loop is CSARDPTGGLGFF. In DNA form, the CDR3 reads TGCAGTGCTAGAGATCCGACAGGGGGCCTCGGGTTCTTC.